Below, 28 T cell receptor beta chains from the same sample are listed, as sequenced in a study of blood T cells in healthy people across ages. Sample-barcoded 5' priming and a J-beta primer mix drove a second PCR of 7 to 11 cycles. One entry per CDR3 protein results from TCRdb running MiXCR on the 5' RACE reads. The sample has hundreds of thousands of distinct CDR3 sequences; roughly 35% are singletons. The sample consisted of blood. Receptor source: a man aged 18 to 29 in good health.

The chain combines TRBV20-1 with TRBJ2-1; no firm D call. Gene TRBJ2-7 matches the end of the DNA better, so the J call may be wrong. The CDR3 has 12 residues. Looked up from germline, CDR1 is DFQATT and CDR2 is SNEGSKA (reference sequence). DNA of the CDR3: TGCAGTGCTAGCCGGGCCTACAATGAGCAGTACTTC. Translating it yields CSASRAYNEQYF.

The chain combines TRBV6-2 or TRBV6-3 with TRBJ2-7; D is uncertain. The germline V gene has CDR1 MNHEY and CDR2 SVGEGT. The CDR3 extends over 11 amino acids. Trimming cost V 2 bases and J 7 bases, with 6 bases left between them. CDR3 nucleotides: TGTGCCAGCAGTTACATAGGTGAGCAGTACTTC. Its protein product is CASSYIGEQYF.

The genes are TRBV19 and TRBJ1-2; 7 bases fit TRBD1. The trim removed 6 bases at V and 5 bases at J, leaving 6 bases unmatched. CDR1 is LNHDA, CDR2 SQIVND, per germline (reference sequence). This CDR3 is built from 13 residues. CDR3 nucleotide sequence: TGTGCCAGTAGAGAAGGGACAGCTTATGGCTACACCTTC. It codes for CASREGTAYGYTF.

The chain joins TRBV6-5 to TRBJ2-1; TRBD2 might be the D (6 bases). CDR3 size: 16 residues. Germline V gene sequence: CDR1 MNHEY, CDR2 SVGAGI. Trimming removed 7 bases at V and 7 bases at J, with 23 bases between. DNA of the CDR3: TGTGCCAGCACTACGGACTACGCAAGGAGGGGAAATGAGCAGTTCTTC. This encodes CASTTDYARRGNEQFF.

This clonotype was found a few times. The chain's CDR3 is CAWGTGQGVKLFF. The CDR3 region has the DNA TGTGCCTGGGGAACGGGACAGGGGGTAAAACTGTTTTTT. The chain couples TRBV30 to TRBJ1-4; 11 bases agree with TRBD1. Trimming took 5 bases from V and 10 from J; bases not matched to a gene: 6. From germline, CDR1 is GTSNPN and CDR2 SVGIG (reference sequence). This CDR3 contains 13 residues.

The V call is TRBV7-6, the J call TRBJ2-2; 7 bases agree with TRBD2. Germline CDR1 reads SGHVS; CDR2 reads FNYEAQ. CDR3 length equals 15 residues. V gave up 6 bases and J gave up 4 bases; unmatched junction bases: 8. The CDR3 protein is CASRRNVAGTGELFF. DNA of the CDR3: TGTGCCAGCAGACGTAATGTAGCGGGCACCGGGGAGCTGTTTTTT.

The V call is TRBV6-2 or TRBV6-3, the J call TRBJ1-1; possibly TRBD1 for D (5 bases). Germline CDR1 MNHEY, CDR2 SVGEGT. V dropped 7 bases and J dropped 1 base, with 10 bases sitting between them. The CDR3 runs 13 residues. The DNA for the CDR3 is TGTGCCAGCACCTACGGGGGGAACACTGAAGCTTTCTTT. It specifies CASTYGGNTEAFF.

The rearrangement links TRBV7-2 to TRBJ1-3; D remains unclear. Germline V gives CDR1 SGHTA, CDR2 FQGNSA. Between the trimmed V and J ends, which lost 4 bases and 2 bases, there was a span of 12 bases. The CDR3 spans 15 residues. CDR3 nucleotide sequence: TGTGCCAGCAGCTCCCGCAAGGTGGCTGGAAACACCATATATTTT. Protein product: CASSSRKVAGNTIYF.

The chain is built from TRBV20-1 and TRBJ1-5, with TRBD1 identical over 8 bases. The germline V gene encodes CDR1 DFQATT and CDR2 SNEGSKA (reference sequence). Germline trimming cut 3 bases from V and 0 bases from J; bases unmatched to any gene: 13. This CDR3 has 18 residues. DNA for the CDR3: TGCAGTGCTAGCTACGAGACAGGGGACTTCAATAGCAATCAGCCCCAGCATTTT. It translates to CSASYETGDFNSNQPQHF.

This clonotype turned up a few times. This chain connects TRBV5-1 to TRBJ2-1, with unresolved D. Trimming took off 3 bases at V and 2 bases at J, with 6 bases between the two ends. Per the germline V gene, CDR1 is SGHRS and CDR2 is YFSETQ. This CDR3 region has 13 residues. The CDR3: CASSSVAYNEQFF. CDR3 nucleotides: TGCGCCAGCAGCTCGGTTGCCTACAATGAGCAGTTCTTC.

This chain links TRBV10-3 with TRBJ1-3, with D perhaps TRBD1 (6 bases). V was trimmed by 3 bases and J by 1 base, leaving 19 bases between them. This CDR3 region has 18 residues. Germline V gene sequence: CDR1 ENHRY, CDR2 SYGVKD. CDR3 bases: TGTGCCATCAGTGACGGTCGTGGGGGGCTGGTGTCTGGAAACACCATATATTTT. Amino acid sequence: CAISDGRGGLVSGNTIYF.

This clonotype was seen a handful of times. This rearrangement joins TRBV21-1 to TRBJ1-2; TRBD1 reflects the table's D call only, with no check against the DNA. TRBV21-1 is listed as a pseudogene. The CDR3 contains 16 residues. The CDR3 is CASSKVNRETGYGYTF. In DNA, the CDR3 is TGTGCCAGCAGCAAAGTAAACAGGGAAACGGGCTATGGCTACACCTTC.

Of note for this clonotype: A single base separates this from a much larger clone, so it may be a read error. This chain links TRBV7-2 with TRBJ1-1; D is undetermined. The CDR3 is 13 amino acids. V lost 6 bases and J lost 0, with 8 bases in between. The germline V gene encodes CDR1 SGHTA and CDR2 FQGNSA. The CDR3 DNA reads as TGTGCCAGCAGGCAGAATTTGAACACTGAAGCTTTCTTT. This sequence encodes CASRQNLNTEAFF.

The CDR3 protein is CSAYSGLQETQYF. CDR3 sequence (DNA): TGCAGTGCTTATTCCGGACTTCAAGAGACCCAGTACTTC. The chain is built from TRBV20-1 and TRBJ2-5; a possible D gene is TRBD2 (5 bases). V lost 5 bases and J lost 2, with 12 bases in between. The CDR3 extends over 13 amino acids. The germline V gene has CDR1 DFQATT and CDR2 SNEGSKA (reference sequence).

The CDR3 region is CASIRQGGLTKNIQYF. CDR3 DNA: TGTGCCAGCATCAGGCAAGGGGGCTTGACCAAAAACATTCAGTACTTC. The rearrangement joins TRBV12-3 or TRBV12-4 to TRBJ2-4; 7 nucleotides line up with TRBD1. V gave up 7 bases and J gave up 2 bases; unmatched junction bases: 11. CDR3 length: 16 amino acids.

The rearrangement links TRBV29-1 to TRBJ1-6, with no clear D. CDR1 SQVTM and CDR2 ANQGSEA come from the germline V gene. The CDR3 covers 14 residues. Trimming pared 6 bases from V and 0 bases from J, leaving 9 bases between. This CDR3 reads CSVSTSSYNSPLHF. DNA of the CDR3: TGCAGCGTCAGTACGAGCTCCTATAATTCACCCCTCCACTTT.

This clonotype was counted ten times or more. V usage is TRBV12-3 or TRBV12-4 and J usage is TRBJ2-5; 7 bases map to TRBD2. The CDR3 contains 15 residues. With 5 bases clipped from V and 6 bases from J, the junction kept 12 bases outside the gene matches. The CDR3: CASSSSSGGGKTQYF. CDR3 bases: TGTGCCAGCAGTAGCTCCTCCGGCGGGGGTAAGACCCAGTACTTC.

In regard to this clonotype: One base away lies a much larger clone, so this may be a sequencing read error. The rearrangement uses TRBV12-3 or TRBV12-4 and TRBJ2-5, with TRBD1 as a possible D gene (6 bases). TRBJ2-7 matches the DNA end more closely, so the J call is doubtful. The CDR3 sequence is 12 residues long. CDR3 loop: CASSLRQAEQYF. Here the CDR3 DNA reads TGTGCCAGCAGTCTCAGACAGGCCGAGCAGTACTTC.

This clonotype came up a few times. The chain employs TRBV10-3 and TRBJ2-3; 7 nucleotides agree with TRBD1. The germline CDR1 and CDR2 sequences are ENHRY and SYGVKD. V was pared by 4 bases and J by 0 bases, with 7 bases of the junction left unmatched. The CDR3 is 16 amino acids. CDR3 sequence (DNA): TGTGCCATCAGTGTAAGGGGGCTGACTAGCACAGATACGCAGTATTTT. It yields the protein CAISVRGLTSTDTQYF.

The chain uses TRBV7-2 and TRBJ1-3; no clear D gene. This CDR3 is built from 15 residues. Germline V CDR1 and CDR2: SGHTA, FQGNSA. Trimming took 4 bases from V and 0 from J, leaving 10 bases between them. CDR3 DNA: TGTGCCAGCAGCTCACAGCACGACTCTGGAAACACCATATATTTT. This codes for CASSSQHDSGNTIYF.

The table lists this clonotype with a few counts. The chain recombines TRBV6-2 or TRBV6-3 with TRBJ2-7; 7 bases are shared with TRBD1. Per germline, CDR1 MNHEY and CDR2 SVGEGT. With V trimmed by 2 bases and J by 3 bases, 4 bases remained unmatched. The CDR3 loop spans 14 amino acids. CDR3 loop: CASSYGPGGYEQYF. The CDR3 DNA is TGTGCCAGCAGTTACGGTCCAGGGGGCTACGAGCAGTACTTC.

CDR3 sequence (DNA): TGTGCCAGCAGTGGTACAGCCGGCGGCTACACCTTC. This encodes CASSGTAGGYTF. This chain connects TRBV25-1 to TRBJ1-2; no firm D call. V was trimmed by 4 bases and J by 8 bases, leaving 11 bases between them. Germline V gene sequence: CDR1 MGHDK, CDR2 SYGVNS. CDR3 length: 12 residues.

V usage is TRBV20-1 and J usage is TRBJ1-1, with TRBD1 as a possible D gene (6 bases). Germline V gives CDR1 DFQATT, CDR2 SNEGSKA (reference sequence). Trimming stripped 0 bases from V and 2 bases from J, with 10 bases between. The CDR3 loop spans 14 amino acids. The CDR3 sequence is CSARDYRVNTEAFF. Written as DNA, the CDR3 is TGCAGTGCTAGAGATTACAGGGTAAACACTGAAGCTTTCTTT.

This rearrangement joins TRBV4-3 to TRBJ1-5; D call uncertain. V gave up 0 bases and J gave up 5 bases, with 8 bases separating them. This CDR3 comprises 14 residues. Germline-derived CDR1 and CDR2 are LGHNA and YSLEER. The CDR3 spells CASSQDKAYQPQHF. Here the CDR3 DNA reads TGCGCCAGCAGCCAAGATAAAGCTTATCAGCCCCAGCATTTT.

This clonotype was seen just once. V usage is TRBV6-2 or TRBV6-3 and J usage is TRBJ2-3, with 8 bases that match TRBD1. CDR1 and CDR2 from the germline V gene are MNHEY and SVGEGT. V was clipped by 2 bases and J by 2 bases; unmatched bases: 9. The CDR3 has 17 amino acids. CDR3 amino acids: CASSYRLTGAFTDTQYF. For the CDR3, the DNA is TGTGCCAGCAGTTACAGGCTGACAGGGGCCTTCACAGATACGCAGTATTTT.

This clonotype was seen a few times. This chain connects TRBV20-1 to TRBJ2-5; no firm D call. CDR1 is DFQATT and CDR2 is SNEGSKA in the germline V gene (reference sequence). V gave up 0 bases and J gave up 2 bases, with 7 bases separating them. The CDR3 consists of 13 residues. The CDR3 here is CSARDGLQETQYF. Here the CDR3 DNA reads TGCAGTGCTAGAGATGGCTTACAAGAGACCCAGTACTTC.

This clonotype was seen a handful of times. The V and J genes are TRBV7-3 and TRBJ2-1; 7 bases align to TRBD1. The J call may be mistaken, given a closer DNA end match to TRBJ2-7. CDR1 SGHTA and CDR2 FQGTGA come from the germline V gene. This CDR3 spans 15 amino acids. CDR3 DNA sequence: TGTGCCAGCAGCCTTACAGGGGCATCCTACAATGAGCAGTACTTC. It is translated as CASSLTGASYNEQYF.

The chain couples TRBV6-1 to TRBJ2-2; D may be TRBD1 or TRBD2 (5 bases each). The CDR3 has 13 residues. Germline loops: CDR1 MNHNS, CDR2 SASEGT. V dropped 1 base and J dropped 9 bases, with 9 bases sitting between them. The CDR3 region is CASSEEGTWELFF. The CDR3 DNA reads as TGTGCCAGCAGTGAAGAGGGGACCTGGGAGCTGTTTTTT.